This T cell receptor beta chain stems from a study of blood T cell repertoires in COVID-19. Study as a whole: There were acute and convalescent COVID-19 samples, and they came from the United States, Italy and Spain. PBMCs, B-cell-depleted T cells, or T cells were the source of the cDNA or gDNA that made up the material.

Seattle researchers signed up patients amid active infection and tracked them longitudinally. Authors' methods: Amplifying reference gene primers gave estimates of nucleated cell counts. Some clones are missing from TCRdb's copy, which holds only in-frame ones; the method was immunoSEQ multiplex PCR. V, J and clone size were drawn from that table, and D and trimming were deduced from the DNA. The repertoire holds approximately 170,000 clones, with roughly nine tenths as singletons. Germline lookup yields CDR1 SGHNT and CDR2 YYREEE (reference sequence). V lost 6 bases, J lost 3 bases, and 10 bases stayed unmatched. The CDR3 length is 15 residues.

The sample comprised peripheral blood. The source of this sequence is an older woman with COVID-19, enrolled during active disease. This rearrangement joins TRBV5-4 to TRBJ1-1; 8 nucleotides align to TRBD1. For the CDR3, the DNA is TGTGCCAGCACCCAGCAGACAGGGGAGTACACTGAAGCTTTCTTT. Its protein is CASTQQTGEYTEAFF.